Each of the 30 T cell receptor beta chains below was sequenced from the same sample in a study of blood T cells in healthy people across ages. A J-beta primer mix and a sample-barcoded 5' primer were used in a second PCR of roughly 6 to 11 cycles. Each CDR3 protein is one row after TCRdb ran MiXCR on the 5' RACE reads. The table records roughly 680,000 distinct CDR3 sequences, over 40% of them present only once. Sequenced input: blood. These TCRs come from a woman older than 75 in good health.

This clonotype was seen more than once but under ten times. This sequence joins TRBV7-9 and TRBJ2-3, with D tentatively TRBD1 (5 bases). Germline V gene sequence: CDR1 SEHNR, CDR2 FQNEAQ (reference sequence). Trimming cost V 5 bases and J 5 bases, with 14 bases left between them. The CDR3 has 14 residues. CDR3 amino acids: CASSGVGQGDTQYF. CDR3 bases: TGTGCCAGCAGCGGGGTAGGGCAGGGAGATACGCAGTATTTT.

The V call is TRBV2, the J call TRBJ2-3; 11 nucleotides line up with TRBD2. The germline CDR1 and CDR2 sequences are SNHLY and FYNNEI. The CDR3 has 17 amino acids. Trimming took 6 bases from V and 2 from J; bases not matched to a gene: 10. The CDR3 protein is CASSLKLAGVPTDTQYF. The CDR3 nucleotides are TGTGCCAGCAGCCTCAAACTAGCGGGAGTTCCCACAGATACGCAGTATTTT.

V is TRBV3-1 and J is TRBJ2-1, with D tentatively TRBD1 (5 bases). Deletions cut 3 bases from V and 4 bases from J, with 13 bases between. The germline V gene encodes CDR1 LGHDT and CDR2 YNNKEL (reference sequence). The CDR3 totals 15 residues. Here the CDR3 DNA reads TGTGCCAGCAGCCATAGCAGGGCGGAGTACAATGAGCAGTTCTTC. It codes for CASSHSRAEYNEQFF.

The chain uses TRBV11-2 and TRBJ2-3; D is unresolved. This CDR3 has 10 amino acids. Trimming took 2 bases from V and 11 from J, leaving 5 bases between them. CDR1 SGHAT and CDR2 FQNNGV come from the germline V gene. The CDR3 reads CASSLQVQYF. CDR3 DNA sequence: TGTGCCAGCAGCTTACAAGTGCAGTATTTT.

The table lists this clonotype with a few counts. The rearrangement links TRBV20-1 to TRBJ1-2, with TRBD1 identical over 8 bases. The germline V gene encodes CDR1 DFQATT and CDR2 SNEGSKA (reference sequence). V shed 1 base, J shed 6 bases, and the junction held 4 bases outside the gene matches. This CDR3 has 13 residues. The CDR3 reads CSARAGGADGYTF. The CDR3 region has the DNA TGCAGTGCTAGAGCAGGGGGCGCCGATGGCTACACCTTC.

With regard to this clonotype: This may arise from a read error, as a much more abundant clone is one base away. This rearrangement joins TRBV20-1 to TRBJ2-1; no clear D gene. The CDR3 is made up of 16 amino acids. CDR1 DFQATT and CDR2 SNEGSKA come from the germline V gene (reference sequence). The CDR3 region has the DNA TGCAGTGCTGGGCCGTTCTCGAGGTGGGCCGTAGATGAGCGGTTCTTC. This codes for CSAGPFSRWAVDERFF.

The J gene is TRBJ2-3, the V gene TRBV20-1; no clear D gene. The CDR3 contains 14 residues. The germline V and J ends were trimmed by 2 bases and 2 bases, with 11 bases remaining between them. Germline V gives CDR1 DFQATT, CDR2 SNEGSKA (reference sequence). The CDR3 nucleotides read TGCAGTGCTAGATCCGGAGACCACACAGATACGCAGTATTTT. It specifies CSARSGDHTDTQYF.

This clonotype was seen just once. The CDR3 DNA is TGTGCCTGCACTAAAACCGGAGGGAGGAACACTGAAGCTTTCTTT. It translates to CACTKTGGRNTEAFF. J is TRBJ1-1 and V is TRBV2; D is unclear. Trimming shortened V by 11 bases and J by 1 base, and 20 bases separated the two germline ends. CDR1 is SNHLY, CDR2 FYNNEI, per germline. The CDR3 runs 15 residues.

V and J are TRBV27 and TRBJ2-7, with 7 bases matching TRBD2. Germline loops: CDR1 MNHEY, CDR2 SMNVEV (reference sequence). The CDR3 totals 15 residues. The V segment lost 5 bases and the J segment 2 bases; nucleotides outside the gene matches: 9. The CDR3 DNA reads TGTGCCAGCAGTCGACCGGGACTAACAACCTACGAGCAGTACTTC. Translated, it gives CASSRPGLTTYEQYF.

This clonotype has ten or more counts. The chain employs TRBV27 and TRBJ2-3; 12 positions match TRBD2. The CDR3 runs 19 residues. V was clipped by 3 bases and J by 8 bases; unmatched bases: 18. Germline-derived CDR1 and CDR2 are MNHEY and SMNVEV (reference sequence). The CDR3 here is CASSLYPLVLAGGPATQYF. CDR3 sequence (DNA): TGTGCCAGCAGTTTGTATCCCCTCGTACTAGCGGGGGGACCTGCTACGCAGTATTTT.

This clonotype appeared once. V usage is TRBV5-1 and J usage is TRBJ2-3; 9 nucleotides match TRBD1. V trimming: 2 bases; J trimming: 2 bases; junction bases outside the gene matches: 6. The CDR3 spans 16 residues. The germline V gene encodes CDR1 SGHRS and CDR2 YFSETQ. CDR3 region: CASSFRGQGFTDTQYF. Written as DNA, the CDR3 is TGCGCCAGCAGCTTCCGGGGACAGGGCTTCACAGATACGCAGTATTTT.

This clonotype was seen a few times. One end of the junction varies from germline; a read error may be responsible. The chain employs TRBV3-1 and TRBJ2-1; 10 nucleotides agree with TRBD2. Per the germline V gene, CDR1 is LGHDT and CDR2 is YNNKEL (reference sequence). The CDR3 loop spans 17 amino acids. The CDR3 DNA sequence: TGTGCCGGCAGCCAAGATCTTTGGAGCGGGGGGGCGGTTGAGCAGTTCTTC. It yields the protein CAGSQDLWSGGAVEQFF.

This clonotype has at least ten counts. This chain links TRBV20-1 with TRBJ1-2; a possible D gene is TRBD1 (6 bases). Trimming shortened V by 0 bases and J by 5 bases, and 19 bases separated the two germline ends. Germline V gene lookup returns CDR1 DFQATT and CDR2 SNEGSKA (reference sequence). The CDR3 length is 16 residues. The CDR3: CSARDPNREKGYGYTF. CDR3 coding DNA: TGCAGTGCTAGAGATCCCAACAGGGAAAAAGGTTATGGCTACACCTTC.

Points on this clonotype: This sequence may be a read error, since a much larger clone differs from it by one base. V and J are TRBV2 and TRBJ2-1, with 9 bases that match TRBD2. In germline, CDR1 is SNHLY, CDR2 FYNNEI. This CDR3 is built from 14 residues. CDR3 sequence (DNA): TGTGCCAGCGGGGGGACTAGCTCCGACAATGAGCAGTTCTTC. Its protein is CASGGTSSDNEQFF.

This chain's CDR3 is CASSHGRLSANEQFF. CDR3 bases: TGTGCCAGCAGCCACGGGCGACTCTCGGCCAATGAGCAGTTCTTC. The rearrangement joins TRBV3-1 to TRBJ2-1, with unresolved D. The CDR3 has 15 residues. Germline V gives CDR1 LGHDT, CDR2 YNNKEL (reference sequence). Trimming shortened V by 3 bases and J by 6 bases, and 15 bases separated the two germline ends.

Details on this clonotype: This may be a read error, as it is one base from a much larger clone. The CDR3 DNA is TGTACCAGCCAGGAAGTGGTCGAGTCTGAAGCTTTCTTT. It is translated as CTSQEVVESEAFF. This chain joins TRBV6-6 and TRBJ1-1; D not certain. The CDR3 has 13 amino acids. The germline V gene encodes CDR1 MNHNY and CDR2 SVGAGI (reference sequence).

This clonotype has more than one count but fewer than ten. The chain combines TRBV7-9 with TRBJ2-3; 7 positions match TRBD2. The CDR3 loop spans 14 amino acids. V was clipped by 6 bases and J by 1 base; unmatched bases: 4. Germline V gene lookup returns CDR1 SEHNR and CDR2 FQNEAQ (reference sequence). CDR3: CASRSGVGTDTQYF. CDR3 DNA: TGTGCCAGCAGGAGCGGGGTCGGCACAGATACGCAGTATTTT.

Concerning this clonotype itself: This could be a read error, since a much larger clone is one nucleotide away. The genes are TRBV5-1 and TRBJ2-1; 7 nucleotides align to TRBD2. The end of the DNA fits TRBJ2-7 better, so the J call may be wrong. This CDR3 has 16 residues. CDR1 is SGHRS, CDR2 YFSETQ, per germline. CDR3 coding DNA: TGCGCCAGCAGCGTGAGCGGGGCCAGCTCCTACAATGAGCAGTACTTC. It yields the protein CASSVSGASSYNEQYF.

V usage is TRBV7-9 and J usage is TRBJ2-1, with no clear D. CDR3 size: 14 residues. The germline V gene encodes CDR1 SEHNR and CDR2 FQNEAQ (reference sequence). Trimming took 11 bases from V and 0 from J, leaving 14 bases between them. Here the CDR3 reads CASIPGSSYNEQFF. The DNA of the CDR3 is TGTGCCTCCATCCCGGGCAGCTCCTACAATGAGCAGTTCTTC. The entire variable domain, with the rest obtained from reference TRBV7-9 and TRBJ2-1, is as follows: DTGVSQNPRHKITKRGQNVTFRCDPISEHNRLYWYRQTLGQGPEFLTYFQNEAQLEKSRLLSDRFSAERPKGSFSTLEIQRTEQGDSAMYLCASIPGSSYNEQFFGPGTRLTVL.

The count of this clonotype is one. V and J are TRBV7-9 and TRBJ2-7; tentatively, D is TRBD1 (5 bases). Germline CDR1 reads SEHNR; CDR2 reads FQNEAQ (reference sequence). Trimming stripped 3 bases from V and 0 bases from J, with 9 bases between. The CDR3 sequence is 14 residues long. CDR3 in amino acids: CASSFRTPSYEQYF. The DNA of the CDR3 is TGTGCCAGCAGCTTCAGGACACCCTCCTACGAGCAGTACTTC. The complete variable domain, with remaining parts taken from reference TRBV7-9 and TRBJ2-7, reads DTGVSQNPRHKITKRGQNVTFRCDPISEHNRLYWYRQTLGQGPEFLTYFQNEAQLEKSRLLSDRFSAERPKGSFSTLEIQRTEQGDSAMYLCASSFRTPSYEQYFGPGTRLTVT.

The table lists this clonotype with many counts. DNA for the CDR3: TGTGCCATCTCCCAAGGGTATGAAGCTTTCTTT. It is translated as CAISQGYEAFF. The chain combines TRBV10-3 with TRBJ1-1; D gene ambiguous. V lost 8 bases to trimming and J lost 7 bases, with 11 bases between them. The CDR3 is 11 amino acids. Germline V gene lookup returns CDR1 ENHRY and CDR2 SYGVKD.

The gene calls are TRBV20-1 and TRBJ2-5, with D tentatively TRBD2 (6 bases). V was clipped by 0 bases and J by 2 bases, with 13 bases between them. The CDR3 totals 15 residues. The germline V gene has CDR1 DFQATT and CDR2 SNEGSKA (reference sequence). CDR3 sequence (DNA): TGCAGTGCTAGAGATGGCGAGGCGGGGCAAGAGACCCAGTACTTC. Translated, it gives CSARDGEAGQETQYF.

This clonotype was seen only a few times. This sequence joins TRBV3-1 and TRBJ2-7; D is undetermined. This CDR3 contains 12 residues. Trimming left V 3 bases short and J 4 bases short, with 7 bases between. Germline V CDR1 and CDR2: LGHDT, YNNKEL (reference sequence). CDR3 amino acids: CASSHTSYEQYF. The DNA for the CDR3 is TGTGCCAGCAGCCATACCTCTTACGAGCAGTACTTC.

This clonotype was seen many times. V gene TRBV12-3 or TRBV12-4 combines with J gene TRBJ1-1; D unresolved. The CDR3 contains 12 residues. V was shortened by 2 bases and J by 7 bases, with 8 bases between the two germline ends. The DNA of the CDR3 is TGTGCCAGCAGTTTAACGGGGAGTGAAGCTTTCTTT. This gives the protein CASSLTGSEAFF.

This clonotype was counted ten times or more. The genes are TRBV12-3 or TRBV12-4 and TRBJ2-1; D tentatively reads TRBD1 or TRBD2 (5 bases each). The CDR3 totals 9 residues. Between the trimmed V and J ends, which lost 8 bases and 15 bases, there was a span of 11 bases. In DNA form, the CDR3 reads TGTGCCAGCGGGACGGCGTTGTTCTTC. Translating it yields CASGTALFF.

Concerning this clonotype: A much more abundant neighbour one base away suggests this may be a read error. The chain employs TRBV12-3 or TRBV12-4 and TRBJ2-5; D is unclear. The J call is doubtful: the DNA matches TRBJ2-7 better. The CDR3 contains 13 residues. The CDR3 is CASSCQEIYEQYF. CDR3 bases: TGTGCCAGCAGTTGTCAAGAGATCTACGAGCAGTACTTC.

About this clonotype: This may come from a read error, since a much larger clone is one base off. The chain recombines TRBV2 with TRBJ2-7, with 8 bases lining up with TRBD2. The germline V gene has CDR1 SNHLY and CDR2 FYNNEI. The CDR3 contains 13 residues. The trim removed 6 bases at V and 6 bases at J, leaving 7 bases unmatched. CDR3 DNA sequence: TGTGCCAGCAGAGAGCGGGGGTTGAGCGAGCAGTACTTC. Its translation: CASRERGLSEQYF.

The chain has TRBV7-2 and TRBJ2-3; D may correspond to TRBD1 or TRBD2 (5 bases each). V was cut by 1 base and J by 5 bases, with 13 bases left in between. The CDR3 has 15 amino acids. Germline CDR1 is SGHTA and CDR2 is FQGNSA. CDR3 DNA: TGTGCCAGCAGCTTAGTGGCCCAGAGGGGAGATACGCAGTATTTT. Translation: CASSLVAQRGDTQYF.

This CDR3 reads CASGRTRWRSGANVLTF. For the CDR3, the DNA is TGTGCTAGTGGACGGACAAGGTGGAGATCTGGGGCCAACGTCCTGACTTTC. The V gene is TRBV12-5, the J gene TRBJ2-6; D may be TRBD1 (5 bases). Germline CDR1 and CDR2: LGHNT and FRNRAP. The V end lost 6 bases, the J end lost 1 base, and 16 bases lay between the germline ends. The CDR3 has 17 residues.

As for this clonotype: A much larger clone differs by one base, so this may be a read error. This sequence joins TRBV27 and TRBJ2-1, with D perhaps TRBD1 or TRBD2 (5 bases each). V lost 4 bases and J lost 15, with 13 bases in between. This CDR3 has 11 amino acids. Germline V gene lookup returns CDR1 MNHEY and CDR2 SMNVEV (reference sequence). CDR3 nucleotide sequence: TGTGCCAGCAGTTCAAGGGACCCGGCGTTCTTC. Protein sequence: CASSSRDPAFF.